The sequence of this T cell receptor (beta chain) was determined in a study of regulatory T cells after allogeneic stem cell transplantation listed by TCRdb under 2018. Study-level background: Patients were grouped by whether acute graft-versus-host disease developed within 100 days after stem cell transplantation. CD4+CD25+CD127- regulatory T cells were obtained from patient PBMCs by means of fluorescence-activated cell sorting. Conventional CD4+ T cells defined as CD4+CD25+/-CD127+ were also sorted and TCR-sequenced for comparison in the study. The regulatory T-cell TCR repertoire after allogeneic stem cell transplantation was compared between patients with and without acute graft-versus-host disease.

Study-level results and caveats: Because the patient sample size was small, the findings needed to be validated in a larger cohort. Whether or not patients had graft-versus-host disease, conventional CD4+ T-cell repertoire diversity showed no significant difference. No regulatory T-cell clones were found in all patients, and the number of sorted cells showed no significant correlation with the inverse Simpson index. In non-GvHD patients, the top 10 regulatory T-cell clones took up a significantly larger share of the repertoire, which suggests expansion of presumably allo-specific protective clones. Compared with patients who had graft-versus-host disease, patients without the disease had a regulatory T-cell TCR repertoire that was more focused and less diverse.

CDR1 and CDR2, looked up from the germline V gene (reference sequence), are DFQATT and SNEGSKA. From cysteine to phenylalanine, the CDR3 is 13 amino acids long. Only the CDR3 DNA stays, 39 bases, in frame from base 1. The sequencer listed for this sample is Illumina MiSeq. The SMARTer RACE cDNA Amplification kit was used to reverse transcribe the RNA, and the TCR beta CDR3 region was then amplified. The RNeasy Mini Kit was used to extract RNA from the sorted cells. Illumina paired-end sequencing was used to sequence the TCR beta amplicons. Processing in the source paper ran as follows. MiXCR, VDJtools and the tcR R package were the tools used to analyze the TCR repertoire. The inverse Simpson index served to quantify diversity, and clones were sorted into rare, small, medium or expanded bins based on their proportion of the repertoire. TCRdb cleaned the public reads at Q25 with fastp, built clones with MiXCR and kept in-frame beta chains. Under each unique CDR3 protein, matching rows form one entry showing the most common genes and DNA. The V and J calls and clone size come from TCRdb's table, not from the authors' own analysis. For this sample there are 410 or so distinct CDR3 sequences; less than 25% appear just once. 15% to 20% of the sample is taken by the ten largest.

The time point label for this specimen denotes: 30 days after allogeneic hematopoietic stem cell transplantation. At 30 days after allogeneic hematopoietic stem cell transplantation, peripheral blood mononuclear cells were collected from the patients. Worth noting for this clonotype: No cognate antigen has been identified for it. Its ends do not fully match the called genes, so a read error is possible.

This sequence uses TRBV20-1 and TRBJ1-1, with 8 bases matching TRBD1. The sequencing here drew on sorted CD4+ T cells from blood (whether regulatory or conventional is not recorded), taken 30 days after allogeneic stem cell transplant. This clonotype originated in a human patient who had an allogeneic stem cell transplant, so the T cells may come from the graft donor. The CDR3 reads CSARRDRNTETSF. The bases are TGCAGTGCTCGCCGGGACAGGAACACTGAAACTTCCTTT.